This TCR beta chain was sequenced in a study of cytomegalovirus exposure and HLA in healthy donors. CDR3 length equals 15 residues. In germline, CDR1 is SGDLS, CDR2 YYNGEE. V lost 0 bases and J 5 bases, leaving 14 bases between the germline ends. Whole-study findings and limits: When the data were analyzed later, several of the most significant clusters appeared to be linked to common viral pathogens. With later analysis, a missense DCLRE1C variant became linked to TCR beta V- and J-gene trimming.

PCR primers comprised 60 Vbeta and 13 Jbeta primers. Profiled with immunoSEQ multiplex PCR; TCRdb holds only in-frame clones, not every one. The data show under 100,000 clones, 78% seen once. On this clone: As yet, its antigen is unknown.

The sequence was obtained from a man between 18 and 29 years old in good health and CMV-seropositive. Sequencing was done on a sample of PBMCs. The V and J genes are TRBV9 and TRBJ2-5; maybe TRBD2 (7 bases). The CDR3 region is CASSVVQGRGETQYF. In DNA form, the CDR3 reads TGTGCCAGCAGCGTAGTCCAGGGGCGGGGGGAGACCCAGTACTTC.